This T cell receptor (beta chain) is from a study of blood T cell repertoires in COVID-19. Background on the study: Researchers got acute and convalescent COVID-19 samples from the United States, Italy and Spain. The cDNA or gDNA used as material had been derived from T cells, B-cell-depleted T cells, or PBMCs.

TCRdb keeps only in-frame clones here, not all; method: immunoSEQ multiplex PCR. The table records around 100,000 clones, around 79% of them present only once. Sequencing was done on a sample of peripheral blood. This clonotype was sampled from a man aged 65 to 79 with active or convalescent COVID-19.

CDR3 nucleotide sequence: TGTGCCAGCAGCCTCCGGGACAGGGGGAATTCACCCCTCCACTTT. Its translation: CASSLRDRGNSPLHF. This chain connects TRBV6-5 to TRBJ1-6, with 11 bases identical to TRBD1. CDR3 length equals 15 residues. The germline V gene encodes CDR1 MNHEY and CDR2 SVGAGI. Trimming at V came to 6 bases and at J to 7 bases, leaving 5 bases not matched to a gene.